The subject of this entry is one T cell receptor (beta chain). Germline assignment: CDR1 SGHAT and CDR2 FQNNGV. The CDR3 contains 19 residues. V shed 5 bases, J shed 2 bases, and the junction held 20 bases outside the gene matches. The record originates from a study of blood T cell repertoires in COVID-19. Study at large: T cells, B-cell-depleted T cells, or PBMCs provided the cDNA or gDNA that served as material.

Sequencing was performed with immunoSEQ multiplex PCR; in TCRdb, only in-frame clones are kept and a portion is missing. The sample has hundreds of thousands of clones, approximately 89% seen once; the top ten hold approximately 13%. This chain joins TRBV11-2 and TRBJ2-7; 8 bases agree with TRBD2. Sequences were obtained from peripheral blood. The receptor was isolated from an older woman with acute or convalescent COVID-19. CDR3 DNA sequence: TGTGCCAGCAGCCCTTTCGGGGGGGTTGGGTCTGGTATAACCTACGAGCAGTACTTC. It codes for CASSPFGGVGSGITYEQYF.